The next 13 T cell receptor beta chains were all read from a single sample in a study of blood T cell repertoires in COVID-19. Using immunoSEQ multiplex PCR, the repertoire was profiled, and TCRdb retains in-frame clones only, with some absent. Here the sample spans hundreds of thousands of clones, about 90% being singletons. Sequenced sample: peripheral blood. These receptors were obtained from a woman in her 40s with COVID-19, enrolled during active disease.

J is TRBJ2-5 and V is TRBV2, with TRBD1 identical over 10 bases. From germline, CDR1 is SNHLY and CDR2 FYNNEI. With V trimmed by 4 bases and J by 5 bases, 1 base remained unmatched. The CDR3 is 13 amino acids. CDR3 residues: CASSGGQGETQYF. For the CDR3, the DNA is TGTGCCAGCAGTGGGGGACAGGGGGAGACCCAGTACTTC.

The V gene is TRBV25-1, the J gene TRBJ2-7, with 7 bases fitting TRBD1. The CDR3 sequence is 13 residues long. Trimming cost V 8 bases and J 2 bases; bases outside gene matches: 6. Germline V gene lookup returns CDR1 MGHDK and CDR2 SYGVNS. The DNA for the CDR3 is TGTGCCAGCGGCGTCGGGACAGCCTACGAGCAGTACTTC. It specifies CASGVGTAYEQYF.

CDR3 sequence reads: CASNLQTGWNTGELFF. In DNA, the CDR3 is TGTGCCAGCAACCTGCAGACAGGCTGGAACACCGGGGAGCTGTTTTTT. The rearrangement joins TRBV11-2 to TRBJ2-2; D possibly corresponds to TRBD1 (6 bases). Germline values: CDR1 SGHAT, CDR2 FQNNGV. The V end was cut by 7 bases, the J end by 1 base, with 16 bases between. The CDR3 sequence is 16 residues long. The variable domain in full, completed from reference TRBV11-2 and TRBJ2-2, reads EAGVAQSPRYKIIEKRQSVAFWCNPISGHATLYWYQQILGQGPKLLIQFQNNGVVDDSQLPKDRFSAERLKGVDSTLKIQPAKLEDSAVYLCASNLQTGWNTGELFFGEGSRLTVL.

CDR3 amino acids: CASSLEPGQGSEAFF. The CDR3 DNA sequence: TGTGCCAGCAGTCTAGAACCGGGACAGGGAAGTGAAGCTTTCTTT. This chain links TRBV2 with TRBJ1-1, with 9 bases aligning to TRBD1. V was pared by 5 bases and J by 7 bases, with 11 bases of the junction left unmatched. The CDR3 runs 15 residues. Germline V gene data show CDR1 as SNHLY and CDR2 as FYNNEI.

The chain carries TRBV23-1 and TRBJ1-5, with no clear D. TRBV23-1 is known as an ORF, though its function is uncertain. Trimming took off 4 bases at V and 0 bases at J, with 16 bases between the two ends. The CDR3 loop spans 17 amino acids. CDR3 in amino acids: CASSPSRGEYSNQPQHF. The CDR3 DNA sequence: TGCGCCAGCAGTCCATCCCGGGGTGAATATAGCAATCAGCCCCAGCATTTT.

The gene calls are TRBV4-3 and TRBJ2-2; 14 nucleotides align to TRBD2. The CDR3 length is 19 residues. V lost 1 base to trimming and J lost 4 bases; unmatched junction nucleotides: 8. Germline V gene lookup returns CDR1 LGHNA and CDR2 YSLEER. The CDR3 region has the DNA TGCGCCAGCAGCCAAGGGGCGGGACTAGCGGGAGTCGGCACCGGGGAGCTGTTTTTT. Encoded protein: CASSQGAGLAGVGTGELFF.

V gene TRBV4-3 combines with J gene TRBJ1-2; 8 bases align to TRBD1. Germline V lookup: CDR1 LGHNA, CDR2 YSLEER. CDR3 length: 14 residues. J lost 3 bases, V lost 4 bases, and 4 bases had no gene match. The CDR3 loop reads CASSPTGEDYGYTF. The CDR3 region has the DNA TGCGCCAGCAGCCCGACAGGGGAAGACTATGGCTACACCTTC.

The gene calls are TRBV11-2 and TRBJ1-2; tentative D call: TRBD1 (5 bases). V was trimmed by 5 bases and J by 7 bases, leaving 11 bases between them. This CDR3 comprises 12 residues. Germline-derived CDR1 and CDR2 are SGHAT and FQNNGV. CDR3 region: CASSPPRGGYTF. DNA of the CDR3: TGTGCCAGCAGCCCACCAAGGGGTGGCTACACCTTC.

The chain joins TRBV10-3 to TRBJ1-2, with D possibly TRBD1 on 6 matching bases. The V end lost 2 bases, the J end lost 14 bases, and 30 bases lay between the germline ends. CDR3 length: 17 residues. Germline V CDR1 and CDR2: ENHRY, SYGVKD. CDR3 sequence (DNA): TGTGCCATCAGTGAGCCCAGACTTAGGGACAATCGACCCTCACGTACCTTC. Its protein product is CAISEPRLRDNRPSRTF.

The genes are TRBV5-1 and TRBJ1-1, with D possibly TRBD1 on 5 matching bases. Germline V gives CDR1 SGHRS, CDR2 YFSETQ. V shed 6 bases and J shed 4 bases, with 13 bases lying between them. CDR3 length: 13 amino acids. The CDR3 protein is CASTRSDTTEAFF. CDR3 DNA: TGCGCCAGCACCCGATCGGACACCACTGAAGCTTTCTTT.

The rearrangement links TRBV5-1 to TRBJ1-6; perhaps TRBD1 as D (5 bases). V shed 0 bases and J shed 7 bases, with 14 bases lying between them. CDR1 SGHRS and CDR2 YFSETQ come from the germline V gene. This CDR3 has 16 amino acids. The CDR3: CASSLAVTAANSPLHF. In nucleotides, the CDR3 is TGCGCCAGCAGCTTGGCGGTGACAGCCGCAAATTCACCCCTCCACTTT.

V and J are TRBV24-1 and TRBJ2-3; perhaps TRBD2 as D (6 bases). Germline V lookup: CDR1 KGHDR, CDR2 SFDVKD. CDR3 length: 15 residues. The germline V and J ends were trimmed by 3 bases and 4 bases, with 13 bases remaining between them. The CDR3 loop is CATSDTAGRPDTQYF. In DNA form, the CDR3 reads TGTGCCACCAGTGATACGGCGGGAAGGCCAGATACGCAGTATTTT.

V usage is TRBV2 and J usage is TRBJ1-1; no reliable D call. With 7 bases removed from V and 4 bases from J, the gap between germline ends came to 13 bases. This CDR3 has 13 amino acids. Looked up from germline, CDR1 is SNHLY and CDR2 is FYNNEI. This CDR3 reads CASKTEGGTEAFF. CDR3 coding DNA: TGTGCCAGCAAGACTGAGGGCGGCACTGAAGCTTTCTTT.